Sequencing of this T cell receptor (beta chain) was carried out in a study of cytomegalovirus exposure and HLA in healthy donors. Study-wide context: Tens of millions of unique TCRs from HLA-typed donors made up an early data release.

Worth noting for this clone: The antigen remains undetermined.

V lost 7 bases to trimming and J lost 4 bases; unmatched junction nucleotides: 6. Germline CDR1 is SNHLY and CDR2 is FYNNEI. This CDR3 comprises 15 residues. Points from the study as a whole: An analysis was carried out later, and it reportedly showed fewer N-insertions in an Asian-associated ancestry cluster than the approximately 610-donor mean. Most CMV-associated TCR beta chains were later found to appear HLA-restricted.

With 60 Vbeta and 13 Jbeta primers, the PCR was carried out. TCRdb's copy holds only in-frame clones and misses some; the assay was immunoSEQ multiplex PCR. The table records 90,000 to 120,000 clones, over 60% of them present only once. The chain recombines TRBV2 with TRBJ2-2, with 10 bases identical to TRBD1. Sequenced: PBMCs. The TCR originated in a man between 60 and 70 years old in good health and CMV-seropositive. For the CDR3, the DNA is TGTGCCAGCACCATGGGACAGGGGTCCACCGGGGAGCTGTTTTTT. Amino acids: CASTMGQGSTGELFF.